One and the same sample provided the 24 T cell receptor beta chains below, sequenced in a study of T cell clones after liver transplantation. The protocol was immunoSEQ multiplex PCR, while the TCRdb copy is restricted to in-frame clones and leaves out a portion. The sample lists tens of thousands of clones; more than 75% were seen once. Material: CD4+ T cells from blood, obtained before liver transplant. The source of these receptors is a human donor who received a liver transplant.

In its sample, this clone was seen once. The rearrangement uses TRBV18 and TRBJ1-1; possibly TRBD1 for D (5 bases). This CDR3 region has 14 residues. Germline loops: CDR1 KGHSH, CDR2 LQKENI. Trimming stripped 2 bases from V and 5 bases from J, with 12 bases between. This CDR3 reads CASSPSGGRTEAFF. CDR3 DNA: TGTGCCAGCTCACCATCGGGGGGACGGACTGAAGCTTTCTTT.

This chain connects TRBV15 to TRBJ2-3; D is perhaps TRBD2 (6 bases). The germline V gene has CDR1 LNHNV and CDR2 YYDKDF (reference sequence). This CDR3 contains 14 residues. Trimming removed 1 base at V and 3 bases at J, with 8 bases between. As DNA, the CDR3 is TGTGCCACCAGCAGAGTGGGGACTACAGATACGCAGTATTTT. Amino acids: CATSRVGTTDTQYF. Full variable domain (outside the CDR3, taken from reference TRBV15 and TRBJ2-3): DAMVIQNPRYQVTQFGKPVTLSCSQTLNHNVMYWYQQKSSQAPKLLFHYYDKDFNNEADTPDNFQSRRPNTSFCFLDIRSPGLGDTAMYLCATSRVGTTDTQYFGPGTRLTVL.

This clone occurred once. V is TRBV11-3 and J is TRBJ1-2, with 7 bases aligning to TRBD1. J lost 4 bases, V lost 6 bases, and 8 bases had no gene match. The CDR3 sequence is 14 residues long. The germline gives CDR1 SGHNT, CDR2 YENEEA. This chain's CDR3 is CASSRDRTSYGYTF. The DNA for the CDR3 is TGTGCCAGCAGTCGGGACAGAACTTCCTATGGCTACACCTTC.

The rearrangement links TRBV7-8 to TRBJ2-7; TRBD2 aligns across 8 bases. The V segment lost 3 bases and the J segment 2 bases; nucleotides outside the gene matches: 9. This CDR3 spans 16 amino acids. Germline V gene sequence: CDR1 SGHVS, CDR2 FQNEAQ. CDR3 sequence (DNA): TGTGCCAGCAGCTTCCCCCCGGGGGGGAGCCCCTACGAGCAGTACTTC. This sequence encodes CASSFPPGGSPYEQYF.

The rearrangement uses TRBV27 and TRBJ1-1; D is undetermined. V dropped 4 bases and J dropped 5 bases, with 8 bases sitting between them. The CDR3 totals 12 residues. Per germline, CDR1 MNHEY and CDR2 SMNVEV (reference sequence). The CDR3 sequence: CASSSVGTEAFF. The CDR3 nucleotides are TGTGCCAGCAGTTCAGTGGGGACTGAAGCTTTCTTT.

This chain joins TRBV7-9 and TRBJ1-5; the match to TRBD1 covers 9 bases. This CDR3 contains 15 residues. Germline lookup yields CDR1 SEHNR and CDR2 FQNEAQ (reference sequence). V dropped 3 bases and J dropped 4; count of bases not matched to a gene: 4. Here the CDR3 reads CASSFSGQGNQPQHF. As DNA, the CDR3 is TGTGCCAGCAGCTTTAGTGGACAGGGGAATCAGCCCCAGCATTTT.

This clone was observed a few times. The J gene is TRBJ1-4, the V gene TRBV19; the D gene is possibly TRBD1 (6 bases). CDR3 length: 16 residues. With 5 bases removed from V and 3 bases from J, the gap between germline ends came to 16 bases. Germline V gene data show CDR1 as LNHDA and CDR2 as SQIVND (reference sequence). The CDR3 nucleotides are TGTGCCAGTAGTGGAGGGGGGGCTTGGGCTAATGAAAAACTGTTTTTT. As protein: CASSGGGAWANEKLFF. The full variable domain, with the rest looked up from reference TRBV19 and TRBJ1-4, is DGGITQSPKYLFRKEGQNVTLSCEQNLNHDAMYWYRQDPGQGLRLIYYSQIVNDFQKGDIAEGYSVSREKKESFPLTVTSAQKNPTAFYLCASSGGGAWANEKLFFGSGTQLSVL.

The chain employs TRBV6-6 and TRBJ1-2, with D uncertain. CDR1 MNHNY and CDR2 SVGAGI come from the germline V gene (reference sequence). The germline V and J ends were trimmed by 4 bases and 4 bases, with 16 bases remaining between them. CDR3 length: 15 amino acids. CDR3 residues: CASSSATAISYGYTF. The CDR3 DNA follows: TGTGCCAGCAGTTCCGCCACCGCGATCTCCTATGGCTACACCTTC.

This chain links TRBV19 with TRBJ1-1; 7 nucleotides agree with TRBD1. The J segment lost 0 bases and the V segment lost 5 bases, leaving 6 bases of the junction unmatched. The germline V gene encodes CDR1 LNHDA and CDR2 SQIVND (reference sequence). The CDR3 extends over 15 amino acids. The CDR3: CASSSSGTVNTEAFF. CDR3 nucleotides: TGTGCCAGTAGTTCTTCCGGGACAGTGAACACTGAAGCTTTCTTT.

A word on this clone: This same CDR3 is encoded by further DNA sequences in the sample. The chain uses TRBV19 and TRBJ1-5; maybe TRBD1 (5 bases). In germline, CDR1 is LNHDA, CDR2 SQIVND (reference sequence). Trimming took 3 bases from V and 7 from J, leaving 10 bases between them. The CDR3 consists of 13 residues. CDR3 sequence reads: CASSIRVAQPQHF. CDR3 DNA sequence: TGTGCCAGTAGTATCAGGGTGGCCCAGCCCCAGCATTTT.

The CDR3 DNA follows: TGTGCCAGCACCAGCAAAGCTCACAATGAGCAGTTCTTC. Encoded protein: CASTSKAHNEQFF. This rearrangement joins TRBV11-3 to TRBJ2-1; D gene ambiguous. There are 13 residues in the CDR3. Germline assignment: CDR1 SGHNT and CDR2 YENEEA. Trimming shortened V by 7 bases and J by 5 bases, and 12 bases separated the two germline ends. The full variable domain, its missing parts supplied by reference TRBV11-3 and TRBJ2-1, is EAGVVQSPRYKIIEKKQPVAFWCNPISGHNTLYWYLQNLGQGPELLIRYENEEAVDDSQLPKDRFSAERLKGVDSTLKIQPAELGDSAVYLCASTSKAHNEQFFGPGTRLTVL.

The rearrangement joins TRBV11-3 to TRBJ2-1, with 8 bases fitting TRBD1. With 4 bases clipped from V and 0 bases from J, the junction kept 2 bases outside the gene matches. The CDR3 has 15 amino acids. CDR1 and CDR2 (germline): SGHNT, YENEEA. The CDR3 sequence is CASSYRGNSYNEQFF. In DNA, the CDR3 is TGTGCCAGCAGCTACAGGGGGAACTCCTACAATGAGCAGTTCTTC.

The rearrangement joins TRBV11-2 to TRBJ2-2; D might be TRBD1 (5 bases). The germline V and J ends were trimmed by 1 base and 5 bases, with 11 bases remaining between them. This CDR3 contains 15 residues. Germline V CDR1 and CDR2: SGHAT, FQNNGV. CDR3 coding DNA: TGTGCCAGCAGCTTAGGGGGCCGGTGGACCGGGGAGCTGTTTTTT. Translated: CASSLGGRWTGELFF.

The genes are TRBV7-8 and TRBJ2-5; no clear D. Germline CDR1 and CDR2: SGHVS and FQNEAQ. V lost 5 bases and J 1 base, leaving 5 bases between the germline ends. The CDR3 has 12 residues. The CDR3 protein is CASSPIQETQYF. The CDR3 region has the DNA TGTGCCAGCAGCCCAATCCAAGAGACCCAGTACTTC.

The genes are TRBV2 and TRBJ2-7, with unresolved D. Looked up from germline, CDR1 is SNHLY and CDR2 is FYNNEI. CDR3 length equals 13 residues. V gave up 7 bases and J gave up 4 bases, with 14 bases separating them. The CDR3 is CASNGGRPYEQYF. As DNA, the CDR3 is TGTGCCAGCAACGGCGGTCGGCCTTACGAGCAGTACTTC.

V is TRBV11-1 and J is TRBJ2-1, with no clear D. Deletions cut 5 bases from V and 5 bases from J, with 13 bases between. CDR3 length equals 14 residues. Germline assignment: CDR1 SGHAT and CDR2 FQDESV (reference sequence). The CDR3 bases are TGTGCCAGCAGCCACCCAACTGGACACAATGAGCAGTTCTTC. Translated, it gives CASSHPTGHNEQFF.

V usage is TRBV19 and J usage is TRBJ1-1; 7 positions match TRBD1. The V segment lost 5 bases and the J segment 1 base; nucleotides outside the gene matches: 4. The CDR3 has 14 residues. CDR1 and CDR2 from the germline V gene are LNHDA and SQIVND (reference sequence). Here the CDR3 reads CASSVNRGNTEAFF. The CDR3 DNA sequence: TGTGCCAGTAGTGTCAACAGGGGGAACACTGAAGCTTTCTTT.

The chain carries TRBV30 and TRBJ1-5; TRBD1 matches 8 bases. Germline CDR1 and CDR2: GTSNPN and SVGIG (reference sequence). V was clipped by 1 base and J by 7 bases; unmatched bases: 3. The CDR3 extends over 13 amino acids. The CDR3 spells CAWSAGGGQPQHF. The CDR3 DNA sequence: TGTGCCTGGAGTGCAGGGGGCGGACAGCCCCAGCATTTT. Drawing the rest from reference TRBV30 and TRBJ1-5, the complete variable domain is SQTIHQWPATLVQPVGSPLSLECTVEGTSNPNLYWYRQAAGRGLQLLFYSVGIGQISSEVPQNLSASRPQDRQFILSSKKLLLSDSGFYLCAWSAGGGQPQHFGDGTRLSIL.

V is TRBV5-1 and J is TRBJ1-2; no clear D. The CDR3 covers 12 residues. Germline CDR1 reads SGHRS; CDR2 reads YFSETQ. The V end was cut by 4 bases, the J end by 0 bases, with 4 bases between. The CDR3 sequence: CASSPSNYGYTF. CDR3 in DNA: TGCGCCAGCAGCCCATCTAACTATGGCTACACCTTC. Filled out from reference TRBV5-1 and TRBJ1-2, the complete variable domain reads KAGVTQTPRYLIKTRGQQVTLSCSPISGHRSVSWYQQTPGQGLQFLFEYFSETQRNKGNFPGRFSGRQFSNSRSEMNVSTLELGDSALYLCASSPSNYGYTFGSGTRLTVV.

J is TRBJ1-5 and V is TRBV19; D gene uncertain. CDR3 length equals 15 residues. CDR1 and CDR2 (germline): LNHDA, SQIVND (reference sequence). V was trimmed by 1 base and J by 2 bases, leaving 9 bases between them. The CDR3 coding sequence is TGTGCCAGTAGTATAGTGCACACGGGCAATCAGCCCCAGCATTTT. Amino acid sequence: CASSIVHTGNQPQHF.

The genes are TRBV29-1 and TRBJ2-3; 8 nucleotides match TRBD2. The germline V gene has CDR1 SQVTM and CDR2 ANQGSEA. The CDR3 totals 15 residues. The trim removed 1 base at V and 1 base at J, leaving 4 bases unmatched. CDR3 sequence reads: CSVEVAGLGTDTQYF. The CDR3 nucleotides are TGCAGCGTTGAAGTGGCGGGACTAGGCACAGATACGCAGTATTTT.

The chain links TRBV30 to TRBJ1-1, with TRBD1 matching 7 bases. The trim removed 4 bases at V and 1 base at J, leaving 3 bases unmatched. Germline values: CDR1 GTSNPN, CDR2 SVGIG (reference sequence). The CDR3 is 13 residues long. CDR3 bases: TGTGCCTGGATGTCAGGGGGGAACACTGAAGCTTTCTTT. Amino acids: CAWMSGGNTEAFF.

The CDR3 here is CATSYETYEQYF. The CDR3 DNA follows: TGTGCCACCTCGTACGAGACCTACGAGCAGTACTTC. V usage is TRBV10-3 and J usage is TRBJ2-7, with unresolved D. This CDR3 region has 12 residues. Germline V gene sequence: CDR1 ENHRY, CDR2 SYGVKD. Trimming took off 10 bases at V and 2 bases at J, with 12 bases between the two ends.

Worth noting for this clone: The sample holds other DNA sequences that translate to the same CDR3. V usage is TRBV19 and J usage is TRBJ1-5; D not resolved. This CDR3 contains 16 residues. V lost 1 base to trimming and J lost 1 base, with 11 bases between them. Germline CDR1 LNHDA, CDR2 SQIVND (reference sequence). The CDR3 region has the DNA TGTGCCAGTAGTATAGGGCGGGGATCGAGCAATCAGCCCCAGCATTTT. Translating gives CASSIGRGSSNQPQHF.